The next 12 T cell receptor beta chains were all read from a single sample in a study of CD8 T cells in ankylosing spondylitis. TCRdb fed the 5' RACE reads into MiXCR, producing one record per CDR3 protein. The sample has about 210,000 distinct CDR3 sequences; 8.2% are singletons. The sample consisted of blood, either unsorted or a sorted T cell fraction (not recorded which). Source of these receptors: a female donor with ankylosing spondylitis or in good health (not recorded which).

The rearrangement links TRBV6-2 or TRBV6-3 to TRBJ1-5; D not resolved. V was pared by 6 bases and J by 4 bases, with 22 bases between. The CDR3 loop spans 17 amino acids. Germline V lookup: CDR1 MNHEY, CDR2 SVGEGT. The CDR3 region is CASRTNPFRTGNQPQHF. The CDR3 bases are TGTGCCAGCAGAACCAATCCGTTCCGGACTGGTAATCAGCCCCAGCATTTT.

This clonotype was seen at least ten times. The chain has TRBV12-3 or TRBV12-4 and TRBJ1-1; unclear D gene. The V end lost 7 bases, the J end lost 0 bases, and 12 bases lay between the germline ends. The CDR3 loop spans 14 amino acids. CDR3 sequence: CASTPDLMNTEAFF. CDR3 nucleotides: TGTGCCAGCACTCCAGACTTAATGAACACTGAAGCTTTCTTT.

The table lists this clonotype with a few counts. The chain carries TRBV7-9 and TRBJ2-3; TRBD1 is a possible D gene (5 bases). Germline-derived CDR1 and CDR2 are SEHNR and FQNEAQ (reference sequence). Trimming stripped 5 bases from V and 2 bases from J, with 14 bases between. The CDR3 length is 15 residues. CDR3 region: CASSPRLGLTDTQYF. Here the CDR3 DNA reads TGTGCCAGCAGCCCTCGTTTGGGGCTCACAGATACGCAGTATTTT.

This clonotype was seen repeatedly, ten times or more. The chain couples TRBV20-1 to TRBJ2-2; TRBD2 aligns across 10 bases. The trim removed 2 bases at V and 3 bases at J, leaving 9 bases unmatched. Germline CDR1 reads DFQATT; CDR2 reads SNEGSKA (reference sequence). This CDR3 region has 17 residues. The CDR3 DNA is TGCAGTGCTAGACACCCAAGCGGGAGGGCCGACACCGGGGAGCTGTTTTTT. Amino acids: CSARHPSGRADTGELFF.

With regard to this clonotype: This may be a read error, as it is one base from a much larger clone. The chain combines TRBV13 with TRBJ2-2; 9 bases are shared with TRBD1. The CDR3 is 14 residues long. Germline V gene sequence: CDR1 PRHDT, CDR2 FYEKMQ (reference sequence). The CDR3 spells CVSSSTGGPGELFF. CDR3 coding DNA: TGTGTCAGCAGCTCGACAGGGGGGCCCGGGGAGCTGTTTTTT.

The rearrangement joins TRBV9 to TRBJ2-3, with D possibly matching TRBD2 (5 bases). V gave up 3 bases and J gave up 7 bases, with 15 bases separating them. The germline V gene has CDR1 SGDLS and CDR2 YYNGEE. The CDR3 has 14 amino acids. CDR3 loop: CASSGRESINTQYF. The CDR3 DNA reads as TGTGCCAGCAGCGGTAGGGAGAGTATAAATACGCAGTATTTT.

This clonotype has ten or more counts. The chain couples TRBV5-1 to TRBJ2-1; D assignment may be TRBD1 or TRBD2 (5 bases each). The CDR3 extends over 16 amino acids. The V end lost 4 bases, the J end lost 0 bases, and 14 bases lay between the germline ends. Per the germline V gene, CDR1 is SGHRS and CDR2 is YFSETQ. The DNA of the CDR3 is TGCGCCAGCAGCCCCCTCTTGAGGGGCTCCTACAATGAGCAGTTCTTC. It specifies CASSPLLRGSYNEQFF.

This clonotype was picked up a small number of times. The rearrangement uses TRBV7-9 and TRBJ1-2; TRBD1 agrees at 7 bases. Germline values: CDR1 SEHNR, CDR2 FQNEAQ (reference sequence). The CDR3 covers 15 residues. Trimming at V came to 3 bases and at J to 8 bases, leaving 12 bases not matched to a gene. The CDR3 region is CASSLADRSPRGYTF. DNA for the CDR3: TGTGCCAGCAGCTTGGCGGACAGGTCACCCAGGGGCTACACCTTC.

This clonotype was detected ten times or more. The chain combines TRBV20-1 with TRBJ1-4; no clear D. Germline V gives CDR1 DFQATT, CDR2 SNEGSKA (reference sequence). Deletions cut 8 bases from V and 7 bases from J, with 11 bases between. The CDR3 has 11 amino acids. CDR3 region: CSCRWREKLFF. The CDR3 DNA is TGCAGTTGCAGGTGGCGTGAAAAACTGTTTTTT.

Many counts were recorded for this clonotype. V usage is TRBV12-3 or TRBV12-4 and J usage is TRBJ2-1, with TRBD2 matching 9 bases. With V trimmed by 6 bases and J by 7 bases, 13 bases remained unmatched. The CDR3 spans 16 residues. The CDR3 coding sequence is TGTGCCAGCAGCCGCCTCTTAGCGGGAGTGGGAAATGAGCAGTTCTTC. This gives the protein CASSRLLAGVGNEQFF.

The chain joins TRBV9 to TRBJ2-1; D gene uncertain. V gave up 0 bases and J gave up 12 bases, with 16 bases separating them. From germline, CDR1 is SGDLS and CDR2 YYNGEE. The CDR3 is made up of 14 amino acids. The CDR3 coding sequence is TGTGCCAGCAGCGTAGTCCCCACCCAATGGGCGCAGTTCTTC. Translating it yields CASSVVPTQWAQFF.

This clonotype was counted ten times or more. The V and J genes are TRBV28 and TRBJ1-2, with unresolved D. The germline V and J ends were trimmed by 3 bases and 11 bases, with 13 bases remaining between them. The CDR3 contains 12 residues. CDR1 MDHEN and CDR2 SYDVKM come from the germline V gene. The CDR3 nucleotides are TGTGCCAGCAGTTTCACCCTGTTCGGGTACACCTTC. Its translation: CASSFTLFGYTF.